This TCR beta chain was sequenced during a study of blood T cell repertoires in COVID-19. The protocol was immunoSEQ multiplex PCR, while the TCRdb copy is restricted to in-frame clones and leaves out a portion. The table has tens of thousands of clones, around 87% seen once. This TCR was sampled from a woman at least 80 years old with acute or convalescent COVID-19. The sequenced sample consisted of peripheral blood.

CDR3 DNA sequence: TGCGCCAGCAATAAGGACAGCGCTAACTATGGCTACACCTTC. Amino acids: CASNKDSANYGYTF. The chain joins TRBV10-1 to TRBJ1-2, with a tentative D call TRBD1 (6 bases). V dropped 7 bases and J dropped 0 bases, with 12 bases sitting between them. The CDR3 covers 14 residues. CDR1 WNHNN and CDR2 SYGVQD come from the germline V gene (reference sequence).